This T cell receptor (beta chain) stems from a study of control samples from healthy donors and cancer patients. Assay: immunoSEQ multiplex PCR; the TCRdb copy retains only in-frame clones and omits some. The top ten hold around 3.9% of the sample, which has roughly 120,000 clones, roughly 88% seen once. V lost 3 bases, J lost 4 bases, and 15 bases lay in between. The CDR3 is made up of 15 amino acids. Germline CDR1 and CDR2: SGHTA and FQGNSA. The material sequenced was PBMCs. This sequence originates from a woman aged 55-70 years with lung cancer. The rearrangement joins TRBV7-2 to TRBJ1-1; D remains unclear. The CDR3 DNA follows: TGTGCCAGCAGCTTCTGGACCGGCGTGGGCACTGAAGCTTTCTTT. Translation gives CASSFWTGVGTEAFF.